The 3 T cell receptor beta chains given below trace back to one sample, sequenced in a study of PD-1 blockade in mismatch repair-deficient tumors. Data came from immunoSEQ multiplex PCR; TCRdb stores just in-frame clones and leaves some out. In the table there are 60,000 to 75,000 clones, 88% of which are singletons. The source material was peripheral blood, sampled 52 weeks after starting pembrolizumab. The receptors derive from an adult with mismatch repair-deficient cancer.

The V and J genes are TRBV4-1 and TRBJ2-7; perhaps TRBD1 as D (6 bases). The V end was cut by 1 base, the J end by 3 bases, with 10 bases between. Germline V lookup: CDR1 MGHRA, CDR2 YSYEKL. CDR3 length: 14 amino acids. The chain's CDR3 is CASSQGGRGYEQYF. The CDR3 nucleotides read TGCGCCAGCAGCCAAGGTGGCAGGGGCTACGAGCAGTACTTC.

V usage is TRBV29-1 and J usage is TRBJ2-1, with TRBD2 identical over 15 bases. Looked up from germline, CDR1 is SQVTM and CDR2 is ANQGSEA. The CDR3 is 20 residues long. With V trimmed by 0 bases and J by 0 bases, 9 bases remained unmatched. The chain's CDR3 is CSVEDSVGLAGGFSYNEQFF. CDR3 DNA: TGCAGCGTTGAAGATTCCGTTGGACTAGCGGGAGGGTTCTCCTACAATGAGCAGTTCTTC.

CDR3 sequence reads: CASSRIPDRGKRVQYF. The CDR3 DNA is TGTGCCAGCAGCCGCATACCCGACAGGGGAAAGCGGGTTCAGTACTTC. This chain joins TRBV5-4 and TRBJ2-4, with 8 bases matching TRBD1. CDR1 is SGHNT, CDR2 YYREEE, per germline (reference sequence). The CDR3 length is 16 residues. Losses at the gene ends were 4 bases for V and 11 bases for J; bases not matched to a gene: 17.